Presented here are 26 T cell receptor beta chains from one specimen sequenced in a study of cytomegalovirus exposure and HLA in healthy donors. 13 Jbeta primers and 60 Vbeta primers were used for the PCR. Repertoires were generated with immunoSEQ multiplex PCR, while TCRdb's copy carries only in-frame clones and drops some. Among roughly 200,000 clones listed, about four fifths were seen once. The sample taken for sequencing was PBMCs. The receptor source for this set is a man aged 35 to 55 in good health and CMV-seropositive.

The chain has TRBV6-1 and TRBJ2-1; D is ambiguous. Deletions cut 3 bases from V and 5 bases from J, with 14 bases between. CDR1 is MNHNS, CDR2 SASEGT, per germline. This CDR3 has 15 amino acids. CDR3 amino acids: CASSETGFSDNEQFF. CDR3 in DNA: TGTGCCAGCAGTGAGACCGGGTTTTCAGACAATGAGCAGTTCTTC.

The rearrangement uses TRBV9 and TRBJ2-3; D is perhaps TRBD2 (5 bases). With 0 bases removed from V and 3 bases from J, the gap between germline ends came to 17 bases. CDR1 and CDR2 from the germline V gene are SGDLS and YYNGEE. The length of the CDR3 is 17 residues. CDR3 nucleotides: TGTGCCAGCAGCGTAGAGAACGGGGTAGGGCAGACAGATACGCAGTATTTT. Protein sequence: CASSVENGVGQTDTQYF.

The rearrangement joins TRBV6-5 to TRBJ1-3; possibly TRBD1 for D (5 bases). From germline, CDR1 is MNHEY and CDR2 SVGAGI. V lost 3 bases and J 3 bases, leaving 9 bases between the germline ends. CDR3 length: 14 amino acids. CDR3 protein: CASSYGGFGNTIYF. Written as DNA, the CDR3 is TGTGCCAGCAGTTATGGGGGGTTTGGAAACACCATATATTTT.

Notes on this clone: Other nucleotide sequences from this sample produce the same CDR3. The rearrangement joins TRBV28 to TRBJ2-7; 7 bases are shared with TRBD1. Germline trimming cut 6 bases from V and 3 bases from J; bases unmatched to any gene: 2. The CDR3 covers 12 residues. Germline CDR1 reads MDHEN; CDR2 reads SYDVKM. CDR3 DNA sequence: TGTGCCAGCAGGCGACAGGGCTACGAGCAGTACTTC. This encodes CASRRQGYEQYF.

This clone was seen only a few times. The CDR3 reads CASSRQEANTGELFF. CDR3 DNA: TGCGCCAGCAGCCGACAGGAAGCGAACACCGGGGAGCTGTTTTTT. The rearrangement links TRBV4-1 to TRBJ2-2, with a weak D call TRBD1 (6 bases). The CDR3 covers 15 residues. V shed 4 bases and J shed 0 bases, with 9 bases lying between them. Per germline, CDR1 MGHRA and CDR2 YSYEKL.

The chain recombines TRBV7-9 with TRBJ1-4, with a weak D call TRBD1 (5 bases). With 0 bases removed from V and 7 bases from J, the gap between germline ends came to 12 bases. Germline CDR1 is SEHNR and CDR2 is FQNEAQ (reference sequence). This CDR3 spans 15 amino acids. The CDR3 loop reads CASSLAQGGVEKLFF. For the CDR3, the DNA is TGTGCCAGCAGCTTAGCTCAGGGCGGTGTTGAAAAACTGTTTTTT.

V usage is TRBV19 and J usage is TRBJ2-1; TRBD2 is a possible D gene (6 bases). V lost 5 bases, J lost 6 bases, and 8 bases lay in between. This CDR3 is 12 amino acids long. The germline gives CDR1 LNHDA, CDR2 SQIVND (reference sequence). The CDR3 DNA sequence: TGTGCCAGTAGTCCGACTAGCAATGAGCAGTTCTTC. Amino acid sequence: CASSPTSNEQFF.

This clone was detected once. The sample holds other DNA sequences that translate to the same CDR3. This chain links TRBV5-4 with TRBJ2-5; D is possibly TRBD1 (6 bases). The CDR3 consists of 13 residues. The ends were cut back, 1 base at V and 2 bases at J, with 6 bases in the middle. CDR1 and CDR2 (germline): SGHNT, YYREEE (reference sequence). The DNA for the CDR3 is TGTGCCAGCAGCTTGCAGGGGCAAGAGACCCAGTACTTC. Its protein product is CASSLQGQETQYF. Together with reference TRBV5-4 and TRBJ2-5, the CDR3 gives the full variable domain: ETGVTQSPTHLIKTRGQQVTLRCSSQSGHNTVSWYQQALGQGPQFIFQYYREEENGRGNFPPRFSGLQFPNYSSELNVNALELDDSALYLCASSLQGQETQYFGPGTRLLVL.

Notes on this clone: Within the sample, other DNA sequences also encode this same CDR3. This sequence joins TRBV14 and TRBJ2-7; 9 bases are shared with TRBD1. The CDR3 has 15 residues. V dropped 5 bases and J dropped 6; count of bases not matched to a gene: 11. The germline V gene has CDR1 SGHDN and CDR2 FVKESK. As DNA, the CDR3 is TGTGCCAGCAGCTATCCCCCGGGACAGGGAGCCGAGCAGTACTTC. This sequence encodes CASSYPPGQGAEQYF.

The gene calls are TRBV15 and TRBJ2-3; 9 nucleotides line up with TRBD2. The CDR3 is 16 residues long. V shed 3 bases and J 2 bases; nucleotides not matched to a gene: 6. Looked up from germline, CDR1 is LNHNV and CDR2 is YYDKDF (reference sequence). Written as DNA, the CDR3 is TGTGCCACCAGCAGGGTAGCGGGGGCGAACACAGATACGCAGTATTTT. Residues: CATSRVAGANTDTQYF.

V gene TRBV11-2 combines with J gene TRBJ2-2, with TRBD1 as a possible D gene (5 bases). CDR3 length: 14 amino acids. V shed 5 bases and J shed 4 bases, with 11 bases lying between them. The germline CDR1 and CDR2 sequences are SGHAT and FQNNGV. In DNA form, the CDR3 reads TGTGCCAGCAGCCTGACGCAGGGCACCGGGGAGCTGTTTTTT. Translated, it gives CASSLTQGTGELFF.

This chain links TRBV27 with TRBJ2-3; D not resolved. The CDR3 is made up of 14 amino acids. V was shortened by 4 bases and J by 3 bases, with 11 bases between the two germline ends. The germline gives CDR1 MNHEY, CDR2 SMNVEV (reference sequence). This chain's CDR3 is CASSSPTGTDTQYF. DNA for the CDR3: TGTGCCAGCAGTTCCCCCACGGGTACAGATACGCAGTATTTT.

The chain carries TRBV6-5 and TRBJ1-3; 7 bases map to TRBD1. This CDR3 has 15 amino acids. V shed 2 bases and J 2 bases; nucleotides not matched to a gene: 3. The germline V gene encodes CDR1 MNHEY and CDR2 SVGAGI. The CDR3 region has the DNA TGTGCCAGCAGTTACCGGACAGGTCCTGGAAACACCATATATTTT. It codes for CASSYRTGPGNTIYF.

V gene TRBV29-1 combines with J gene TRBJ2-6; D remains ambiguous. This CDR3 has 17 residues. Trimming pared 7 bases from V and 0 bases from J, leaving 19 bases between. Germline V lookup: CDR1 SQVTM, CDR2 ANQGSEA. The CDR3 loop is CSAPIRSGDSGANVLTF. In DNA form, the CDR3 reads TGCAGCGCCCCAATTCGATCAGGCGACTCTGGGGCCAACGTCCTGACTTTC.

The V gene is TRBV5-4, the J gene TRBJ2-7; TRBD1 matches 8 bases. Germline CDR1 is SGHNT and CDR2 is YYREEE (reference sequence). V lost 2 bases and J lost 3; bases outside the gene matches: 7. CDR3 length: 15 amino acids. Here the CDR3 DNA reads TGTGCCAGCAGCTTTAACACGGGACAGGTCTACGAGCAGTACTTC. Translated, it gives CASSFNTGQVYEQYF.

The gene calls are TRBV27 and TRBJ2-3, with 7 bases matching TRBD1. The CDR3 is 17 amino acids. Germline V gene data show CDR1 as MNHEY and CDR2 as SMNVEV (reference sequence). J was trimmed by 4 bases and V by 8 bases; bases with no gene match: 18. The CDR3: CASQKLGGRGISDTQYF. The DNA of the CDR3 is TGTGCCAGCCAAAAGCTTGGTGGCAGGGGGATATCAGATACGCAGTATTTT.

This chain uses TRBV7-3 with TRBJ2-5; 14 bases fit TRBD2. The V gene end was trimmed by 4 bases and the J gene end by 3 bases; junction bases not matched to a gene: 22. Germline V CDR1 and CDR2: SGHTA, FQGTGA. CDR3 length equals 22 residues. CDR3 loop: CASSSLRPGLAGERGKKETQYF. The CDR3 region has the DNA TGTGCCAGCAGCTCCCTTAGGCCGGGACTAGCGGGAGAGAGGGGGAAAAAAGAGACCCAGTACTTC.

In the case of this clone: Other DNA variants within this sample encode the same CDR3. The chain joins TRBV15 to TRBJ1-2, with D perhaps matching TRBD1 (5 bases). V shed 0 bases and J shed 1 base, with 6 bases lying between them. This CDR3 region has 14 residues. CDR1 LNHNV and CDR2 YYDKDF come from the germline V gene (reference sequence). The CDR3 reads CATSRERGNYGYTF. The CDR3 DNA reads TGTGCCACCAGCAGAGAAAGGGGTAACTATGGCTACACCTTC. Full variable domain (rest looked up from reference TRBV15 and TRBJ1-2): DAMVIQNPRYQVTQFGKPVTLSCSQTLNHNVMYWYQQKSSQAPKLLFHYYDKDFNNEADTPDNFQSRRPNTSFCFLDIRSPGLGDTAMYLCATSRERGNYGYTFGSGTRLTVV.

This clone has more than one count but fewer than ten. This chain connects TRBV5-4 to TRBJ2-1, with TRBD2 matching over 16 bases. The CDR3 is 19 amino acids. CDR1 and CDR2 from the germline V gene are SGHNT and YYREEE (reference sequence). Unmatched junction bases numbered 10, after V lost 4 bases and J lost 3 bases. CDR3 loop: CASSPRGLAGGPFYNEQFF. Here the CDR3 DNA reads TGTGCCAGCAGCCCGAGGGGACTAGCGGGAGGGCCTTTCTACAATGAGCAGTTCTTC.

This clone was observed a few times. The chain carries TRBV6-5 and TRBJ1-1, with D maybe TRBD1 (5 bases). V gave up 2 bases and J gave up 1 base, with 5 bases separating them. This CDR3 contains 13 residues. Germline lookup yields CDR1 MNHEY and CDR2 SVGAGI. CDR3 loop: CASSYQGNTEAFF. The DNA for the CDR3 is TGTGCCAGCAGTTACCAGGGGAACACTGAAGCTTTCTTT.

The chain employs TRBV28 and TRBJ2-4; 10 bases line up with TRBD2. Germline V CDR1 and CDR2: MDHEN, SYDVKM. V shed 2 bases and J 7 bases; nucleotides not matched to a gene: 5. This CDR3 region has 15 residues. This chain's CDR3 is CASSLELAGSNIQYF. The CDR3 nucleotides are TGTGCCAGCAGTTTAGAACTAGCGGGGAGTAACATTCAGTACTTC.

The V and J genes are TRBV6-6 and TRBJ2-3; 8 positions agree with TRBD2. The CDR3 extends over 14 amino acids. The V and J ends lost 6 bases and 4 bases, in that order; junction bases with no gene match: 6. Germline CDR1 reads MNHNY; CDR2 reads SVGAGI (reference sequence). Written as DNA, the CDR3 is TGTGCCAGCAGCCAGAGCGGGGGTGCAGATACGCAGTATTTT. Protein product: CASSQSGGADTQYF.

This clone was observed a handful of times. J is TRBJ2-3 and V is TRBV10-3; perhaps TRBD2 as D (6 bases). The CDR3 sequence is 16 residues long. The germline gives CDR1 ENHRY, CDR2 SYGVKD. V was trimmed by 3 bases and J by 0 bases, leaving 13 bases between them. CDR3: CAISDPVAVSTDTQYF. The CDR3 region has the DNA TGTGCCATCAGTGACCCCGTAGCGGTTAGCACAGATACGCAGTATTTT.

V and J are TRBV11-2 and TRBJ2-5; 12 bases fit TRBD2. Germline V gene data show CDR1 as SGHAT and CDR2 as FQNNGV. CDR3 length equals 19 residues. V lost 4 bases and J lost 5; bases outside the gene matches: 17. The CDR3 coding sequence is TGTGCCAGCAGCTCCCCCCAAGCCAGACTAGCGGGGGCCTGGGAGACCCAGTACTTC. It yields the protein CASSSPQARLAGAWETQYF.

This sequence joins TRBV6-1 and TRBJ1-1; weak D call: TRBD1 (6 bases). V shed 0 bases and J shed 0 bases, with 14 bases lying between them. This CDR3 spans 17 amino acids. Germline V gives CDR1 MNHNS, CDR2 SASEGT. CDR3 sequence reads: CASSEALRGGLNTEAFF. DNA for the CDR3: TGTGCCAGCAGTGAAGCGTTAAGGGGGGGGCTGAACACTGAAGCTTTCTTT.

The gene calls are TRBV6-1 and TRBJ1-5; D perhaps matches TRBD1 (5 bases). The CDR3 covers 14 residues. Germline lookup yields CDR1 MNHNS and CDR2 SASEGT. Between the trimmed V and J ends, which lost 6 bases and 0 bases, there was a span of 9 bases. The CDR3 DNA reads as TGTGCCAGCAGCGGCGGGGGTAGCAATCAGCCCCAGCATTTT. The encoded protein is CASSGGGSNQPQHF.